The T cell receptor (beta chain) described here comes from a study of T-cell reconstitution after alpha-beta-depleted transplantation in children. The ends were cut back, 1 base at V and 7 bases at J, with 7 bases in the middle. The CDR3 covers 13 residues. CDR1 LNHNV and CDR2 YYDKDF come from the germline V gene (reference sequence). This clonotype was counted between two and nine times. Unique molecular identifiers were used in preparing the TCRbeta library. TCRdb itself ran the PCR reads through MiXCR, one entry per CDR3 protein. This table has some 350,000 distinct CDR3 sequences, about a tenth appearing once.

The chain couples TRBV15 to TRBJ2-2, with D possibly being TRBD2 (5 bases). The sequenced sample was PBMCs from the stem cell graft donor, obtained from the stem cell graft. The receptor was isolated from a human donor who donated a stem cell graft to a child with acute lymphoblastic leukemia. The CDR3 coding sequence is TGTGCCACCAGCAGAGCTGGAGGCGGGGAGCTGTTTTTT. This codes for CATSRAGGGELFF. The full variable domain, completed using reference TRBV15 and TRBJ2-2, is DAMVIQNPRYQVTQFGKPVTLSCSQTLNHNVMYWYQQKSSQAPKLLFHYYDKDFNNEADTPDNFQSRRPNTSFCFLDIRSPGLGDTAMYLCATSRAGGGELFFGEGSRLTVL.